The next 14 T cell receptor beta chains were all read from a single sample in a study of blood T cells in healthy people across ages. A second PCR of 7 to 11 cycles used a sample-barcoded 5' primer and a J-beta primer mix. A single record per CDR3 protein comes from TCRdb applying MiXCR to the 5' RACE reads. The data hold a few hundred thousand distinct CDR3 sequences, with about 49% observed a single time. Material: blood. The receptors here all came from a man in his 60s in good health.

The CDR3 nucleotides are TGCAGCGTTGATGTTGGTGGCAATGAGCAGTTCTTC. This sequence encodes CSVDVGGNEQFF. V and J are TRBV29-1 and TRBJ2-1; D remains ambiguous. This CDR3 spans 12 amino acids. V was pared by 3 bases and J by 6 bases, with 9 bases between. Germline values: CDR1 SQVTM, CDR2 ANQGSEA.

The rearrangement uses TRBV5-1 and TRBJ2-2; 7 nucleotides agree with TRBD1. CDR3 length: 15 amino acids. CDR1 is SGHRS and CDR2 is YFSETQ in the germline V gene. V lost 3 bases to trimming and J lost 4 bases; unmatched junction nucleotides: 6. Written as DNA, the CDR3 is TGCGCCAGCAGCTCGGGACAGTTCGGCACCGGGGAGCTGTTTTTT. It codes for CASSSGQFGTGELFF.

V gene TRBV6-2 or TRBV6-3 combines with J gene TRBJ2-7, with TRBD2 as a possible D gene (5 bases). Per the germline V gene, CDR1 is MNHEY and CDR2 is SVGEGT. Trimming left V 4 bases short and J 1 base short, with 17 bases between. This CDR3 region has 16 residues. The CDR3 here is CASSSTPGSGSYEQYF. CDR3 bases: TGTGCCAGCAGTTCTACCCCGGGCAGCGGATCCTACGAGCAGTACTTC.

This clonotype was found a few times. CDR3: CASSEAGGTVDTQYF. In nucleotides, the CDR3 is TGTGCCAGCAGTGAAGCGGGGGGGACGGTGGATACGCAGTATTTT. The V and J genes are TRBV6-1 and TRBJ2-3; 7 bases align to TRBD2. V gave up 0 bases and J gave up 6 bases; unmatched junction bases: 6. Germline CDR1 MNHNS, CDR2 SASEGT. The CDR3 is 15 residues long.

This clonotype was seen only once. A single base separates this from a much larger clone, so it may be a read error. This chain uses TRBV12-3 or TRBV12-4 with TRBJ2-3, with 12 bases that match TRBD2. V trimming: 0 bases; J trimming: 2 bases; junction bases outside the gene matches: 18. CDR3 length equals 22 residues. The CDR3 loop is CASSLALGTLGTSGGNTDTQYF. CDR3 in DNA: TGTGCCAGCAGTTTAGCGCTGGGGACTTTGGGTACTAGCGGGGGGAACACAGATACGCAGTATTTT.

The V gene is TRBV6-1, the J gene TRBJ1-1, with 8 bases aligning to TRBD1. CDR1 MNHNS and CDR2 SASEGT come from the germline V gene. Trimming took 3 bases from V and 5 from J; bases not matched to a gene: 2. The CDR3 runs to 13 residues. The CDR3 reads CASSDNRGTEAFF. The DNA of the CDR3 is TGTGCCAGCAGTGATAACAGGGGGACTGAAGCTTTCTTT.

The gene calls are TRBV9 and TRBJ2-5; D possibly corresponds to TRBD2 (6 bases). V gave up 3 bases and J gave up 5 bases, with 14 bases separating them. Germline loops: CDR1 SGDLS, CDR2 YYNGEE. This CDR3 comprises 14 residues. This CDR3 reads CASSAAAGFETQYF. The CDR3 DNA sequence: TGTGCCAGCAGCGCTGCCGCGGGGTTTGAGACCCAGTACTTC.

The gene calls are TRBV7-2 and TRBJ2-3, with D unresolved. V lost 5 bases and J lost 6, with 15 bases in between. The CDR3 sequence is 14 residues long. Germline V gene sequence: CDR1 SGHTA, CDR2 FQGNSA. The CDR3 DNA sequence: TGTGCCAGCAGCGGTAGCCCCCGGGTGGATACGCAGTATTTT. It specifies CASSGSPRVDTQYF.

The chain is built from TRBV6-6 and TRBJ1-5, with D possibly matching TRBD1 (5 bases). V shed 6 bases and J shed 9 bases, with 12 bases lying between them. CDR3 length: 12 residues. Germline lookup yields CDR1 MNHNY and CDR2 SVGAGI (reference sequence). CDR3 sequence (DNA): TGTGCCAGCAGGGGGACCCGGCGGCCCCAGCATTTT. Protein product: CASRGTRRPQHF.

DNA for the CDR3: TGCAGTGCTAGAGCGACGGGACTAGCGGGGAGTGAGCAGTTCTTC. This encodes CSARATGLAGSEQFF. The V and J genes are TRBV20-1 and TRBJ2-1; 13 bases fit TRBD2. With 1 base clipped from V and 9 bases from J, the junction kept 6 bases outside the gene matches. CDR3 length: 15 residues. The germline V gene has CDR1 DFQATT and CDR2 SNEGSKA (reference sequence).

The chain recombines TRBV10-3 with TRBJ2-4; D possibly corresponds to TRBD2 (5 bases). The CDR3 is made up of 12 amino acids. V was cut by 5 bases and J by 13 bases, with 15 bases left in between. Germline V lookup: CDR1 ENHRY, CDR2 SYGVKD. This chain's CDR3 is CAISLGKREQYF. DNA for the CDR3: TGTGCCATCAGTTTAGGGAAGAGGGAGCAGTACTTC.

This chain links TRBV29-1 with TRBJ2-1; 9 bases fit TRBD2. The length of the CDR3 is 17 residues. The V gene end was trimmed by 0 bases and the J gene end by 4 bases; junction bases not matched to a gene: 10. Per the germline V gene, CDR1 is SQVTM and CDR2 is ANQGSEA. As DNA, the CDR3 is TGCAGCGTTGAAGAAAAGCCGGGACTAGCTAGGTACAATGAGCAGTTCTTC. Translated, it gives CSVEEKPGLARYNEQFF.

This clonotype was counted a few times. The rearrangement links TRBV11-2 to TRBJ1-2, with D tentatively TRBD1 (6 bases). Trimming left V 8 bases short and J 4 bases short, with 20 bases between. The V gene's germline CDR1 is SGHAT and CDR2 FQNNGV. This CDR3 has 15 amino acids. The CDR3 region has the DNA TGTGCCAGCCGTAGTGGGACATCCAGTTCCTATGGCTACACCTTC. Its translation is CASRSGTSSSYGYTF. Full variable domain (rest looked up from reference TRBV11-2 and TRBJ1-2): EAGVAQSPRYKIIEKRQSVAFWCNPISGHATLYWYQQILGQGPKLLIQFQNNGVVDDSQLPKDRFSAERLKGVDSTLKIQPAKLEDSAVYLCASRSGTSSSYGYTFGSGTRLTVV.

The gene calls are TRBV6-4 and TRBJ2-1, with 11 bases matching TRBD2. This CDR3 is built from 13 residues. Unmatched junction bases numbered 7, after V lost 9 bases and J lost 9 bases. Per the germline V gene, CDR1 is MRHNA and CDR2 is SNTAGT. CDR3 protein: CASMGLAEIEQFF. The CDR3 coding sequence is TGTGCCAGTATGGGACTAGCGGAGATTGAGCAGTTCTTC.